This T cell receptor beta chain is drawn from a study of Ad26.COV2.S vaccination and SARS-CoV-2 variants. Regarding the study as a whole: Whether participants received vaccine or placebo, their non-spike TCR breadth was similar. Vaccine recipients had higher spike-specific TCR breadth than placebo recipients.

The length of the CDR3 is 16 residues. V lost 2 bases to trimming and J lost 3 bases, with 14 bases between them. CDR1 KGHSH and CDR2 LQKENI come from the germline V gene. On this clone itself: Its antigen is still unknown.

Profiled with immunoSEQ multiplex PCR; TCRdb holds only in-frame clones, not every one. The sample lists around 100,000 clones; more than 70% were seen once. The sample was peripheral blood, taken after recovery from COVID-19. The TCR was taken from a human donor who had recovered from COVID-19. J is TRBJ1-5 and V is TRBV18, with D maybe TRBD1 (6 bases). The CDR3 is CASSPVRQDNNQPQHF. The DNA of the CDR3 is TGTGCCAGCTCACCAGTTAGACAGGACAACAATCAGCCCCAGCATTTT.